This entry describes one T cell receptor (beta chain). Its antigen is currently unknown. The entry originates in a study of blood T cells in healthy people across ages. Background on the study: In model experiments, template switching was able to capture about one barcoded beta molecule for every two T cells that were present. Notes on the study in general: Higher diversity and more naive CD4+ cells were features of long-lived donors, compared to aged donors.

A sample-barcoded 5' primer and a J-beta primer mix were used in a second PCR of roughly 7 to 11 cycles. TCRdb re-analysed the 5' RACE reads in MiXCR, keeping a single row per CDR3 protein. Found here are 750,000 to 850,000 distinct CDR3 sequences, around 25% of them singletons; the top ten hold around 3.6%. Looked up from germline, CDR1 is MDHEN and CDR2 is SYDVKM. Trimming took 2 bases from V and 8 from J, leaving 15 bases between them. The CDR3 has 14 amino acids. The data also belong to a second study, concerning T cells of mothers and their children. As reported in that work: Sequencing returned over 8 million TCR beta CDR3 reads per mother and 2.5 million to 3 million per child. In both related and unrelated pairs, TCR recombination output is shaped similarly by thymic selection.

The TCR was taken from a boy aged 5-17 years in good health. This chain joins TRBV28 and TRBJ1-2; perhaps TRBD1 as D (5 bases). Source material: blood. The chain's CDR3 is CASSLAGWSRGYTF. The CDR3 nucleotides are TGTGCCAGCAGTTTAGCAGGGTGGAGTAGAGGCTACACCTTC.